This TCR beta chain was recovered during a study of shared clonotypes between healthy human individuals. Study context: The study used three CD4 naive, three CD4 memory, two CD8 naive and one CD8 memory plate per donor.

Germline loops: CDR1 SGDLS, CDR2 YYNGEE. V lost 0 bases and J 4 bases, leaving 16 bases between the germline ends. The CDR3 extends over 17 amino acids. Genomic DNA from each subset was divided evenly over several immunoSEQ plates. TCRdb's copy holds only in-frame clones and misses some; the assay was immunoSEQ multiplex PCR. The sample lists about 2.4 million clones, about 92% seen once, with more than 0.12% in the top ten. The clonotype comes from a young man in good health. V usage is TRBV9 and J usage is TRBJ1-4; D call uncertain. Material: naive CD4+ T cells sorted from blood. As to subset: CD45RA+ positively selected. For the CDR3, the DNA is TGTGCCAGCAGCGTAGGGGTTTCGGGGAATGGTAATGAAAAACTGTTTTTT. The encoded protein is CASSVGVSGNGNEKLFF.